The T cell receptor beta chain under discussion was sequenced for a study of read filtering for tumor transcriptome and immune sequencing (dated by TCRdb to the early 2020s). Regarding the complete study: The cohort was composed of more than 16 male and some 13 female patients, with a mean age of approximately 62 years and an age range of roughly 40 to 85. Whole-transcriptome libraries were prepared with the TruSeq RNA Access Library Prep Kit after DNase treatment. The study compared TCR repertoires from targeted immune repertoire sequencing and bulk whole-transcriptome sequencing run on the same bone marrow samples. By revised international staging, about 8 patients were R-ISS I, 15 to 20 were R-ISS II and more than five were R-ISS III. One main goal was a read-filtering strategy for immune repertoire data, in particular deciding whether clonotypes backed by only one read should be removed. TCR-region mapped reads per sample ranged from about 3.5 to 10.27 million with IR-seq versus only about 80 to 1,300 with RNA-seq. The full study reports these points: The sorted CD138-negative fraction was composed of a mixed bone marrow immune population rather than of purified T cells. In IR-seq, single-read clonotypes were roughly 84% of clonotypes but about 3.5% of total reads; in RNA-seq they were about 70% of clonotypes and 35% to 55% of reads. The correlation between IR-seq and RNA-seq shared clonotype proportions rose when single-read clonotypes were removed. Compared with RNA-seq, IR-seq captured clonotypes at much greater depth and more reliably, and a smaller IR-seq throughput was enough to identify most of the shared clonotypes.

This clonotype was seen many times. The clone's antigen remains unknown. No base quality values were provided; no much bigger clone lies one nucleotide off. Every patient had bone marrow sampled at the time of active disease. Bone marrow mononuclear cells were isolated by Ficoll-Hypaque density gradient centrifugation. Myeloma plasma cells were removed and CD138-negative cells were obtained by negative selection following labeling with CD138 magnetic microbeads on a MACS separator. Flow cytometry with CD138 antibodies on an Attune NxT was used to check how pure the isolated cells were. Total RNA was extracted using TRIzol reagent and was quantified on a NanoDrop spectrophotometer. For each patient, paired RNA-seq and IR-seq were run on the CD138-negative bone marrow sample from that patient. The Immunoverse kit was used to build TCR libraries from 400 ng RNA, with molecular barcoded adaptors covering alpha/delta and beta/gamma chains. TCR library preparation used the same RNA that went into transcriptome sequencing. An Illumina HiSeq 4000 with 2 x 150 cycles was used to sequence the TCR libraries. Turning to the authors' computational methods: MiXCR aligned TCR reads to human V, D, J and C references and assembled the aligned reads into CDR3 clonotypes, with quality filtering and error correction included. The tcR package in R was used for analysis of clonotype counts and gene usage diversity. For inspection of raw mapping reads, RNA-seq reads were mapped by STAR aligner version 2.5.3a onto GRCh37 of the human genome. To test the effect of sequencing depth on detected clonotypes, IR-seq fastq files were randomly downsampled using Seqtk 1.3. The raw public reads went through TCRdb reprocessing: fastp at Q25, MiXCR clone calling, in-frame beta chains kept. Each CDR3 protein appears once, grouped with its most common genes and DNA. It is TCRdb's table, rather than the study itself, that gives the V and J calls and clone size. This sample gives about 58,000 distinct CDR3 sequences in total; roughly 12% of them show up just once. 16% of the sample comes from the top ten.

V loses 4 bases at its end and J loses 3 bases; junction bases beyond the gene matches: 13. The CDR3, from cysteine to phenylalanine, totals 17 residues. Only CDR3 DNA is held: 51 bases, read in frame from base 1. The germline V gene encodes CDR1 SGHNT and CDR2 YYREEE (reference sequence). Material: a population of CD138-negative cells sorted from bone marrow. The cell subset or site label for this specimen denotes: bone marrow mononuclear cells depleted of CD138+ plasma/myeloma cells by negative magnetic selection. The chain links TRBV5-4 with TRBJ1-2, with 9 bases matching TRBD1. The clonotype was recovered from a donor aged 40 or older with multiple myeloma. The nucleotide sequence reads TGTGCCAGCAGCCCGGGGACAGGGTTATCGTTTCACTATGGCTACACCTTC. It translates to CASSPGTGLSFHYGYTF.